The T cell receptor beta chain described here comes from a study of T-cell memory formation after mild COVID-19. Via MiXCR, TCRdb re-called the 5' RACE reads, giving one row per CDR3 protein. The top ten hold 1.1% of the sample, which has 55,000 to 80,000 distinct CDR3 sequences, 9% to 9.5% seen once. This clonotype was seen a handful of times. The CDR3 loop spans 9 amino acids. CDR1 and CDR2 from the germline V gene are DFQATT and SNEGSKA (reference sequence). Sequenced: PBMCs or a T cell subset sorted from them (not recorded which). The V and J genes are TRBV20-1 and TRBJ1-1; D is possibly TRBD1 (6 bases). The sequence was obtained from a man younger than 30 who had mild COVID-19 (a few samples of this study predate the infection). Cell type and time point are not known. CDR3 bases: TGCAGCGTGGACAGTGAAGCTTTCTTT. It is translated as CSVDSEAFF.